This is a list of T cell receptor beta chains from one sample in a study of blood T cell repertoires in COVID-19. Only in-frame clones appear in the TCRdb table, and some are missing; sequencing was by immunoSEQ multiplex PCR. Of around 220,000 clones listed, about 90% are singletons. The specimen sequenced was PBMCs or T cells enriched from blood (not recorded which). The receptors originated from a woman in her forties or fifties with acute COVID-19. Both conserved end residues are part of each CDR3. Each record gives: clone size, J gene, V gene, D gene, CDR3 protein, CDR3 DNA. A D gene is named only where the DNA matches it firmly. For some rows the clone size is stated as once, few or many, or as a class when expanded; others skip it.

clone size: -; J gene: TRBJ2-7; V gene: TRBV29-1; D gene: TRBD1; CDR3 protein: CSASGQAQYEQYF; CDR3 DNA: TGCAGCGCCAGCGGACAGGCGCAATACGAGCAGTACTTC
clone size: -; J gene: TRBJ2-3; V gene: TRBV28; D gene: TRBD2; CDR3 protein: CASSLPAGGLGDTQYF; CDR3 DNA: TGTGCCAGCAGTCTCCCAGCGGGAGGGCTGGGAGATACGCAGTATTTT
clone size: -; J gene: TRBJ2-2; V gene: TRBV9; D gene: TRBD2; CDR3 protein: CASSSGTSGRPGELFF; CDR3 DNA: TGTGCCAGCAGCTCCGGGACTAGCGGGAGGCCCGGGGAGCTGTTTTTT
clone size: few; J gene: TRBJ2-2; V gene: TRBV6-2/TRBV6-3; D gene: TRBD2; CDR3 protein: CASRPSGRSGELFF; CDR3 DNA: TGTGCCAGCAGACCTAGCGGGAGGTCCGGGGAGCTGTTTTTT
clone size: once; J gene: TRBJ1-1; V gene: TRBV10-3; D gene: -; CDR3 protein: CAISDRGETEAFF; CDR3 DNA: TGTGCCATCAGTGACAGGGGAGAGACTGAAGCTTTCTTT
clone size: -; J gene: TRBJ2-3; V gene: TRBV4-1; D gene: -; CDR3 protein: CASSQDFQGTDTQYF; CDR3 DNA: TGCGCCAGCAGCCAAGATTTTCAGGGAACAGATACGCAGTATTTT
clone size: -; J gene: TRBJ2-2; V gene: TRBV14; D gene: TRBD1; CDR3 protein: CASSRQGVGELFF; CDR3 DNA: TGTGCCAGCAGCCGACAGGGAGTCGGGGAGCTGTTTTTT
clone size: once; J gene: TRBJ1-3; V gene: TRBV6-4; D gene: TRBD1; CDR3 protein: CASGDRGKHTIYF; CDR3 DNA: TGTGCCAGCGGAGACAGGGGGAAGCACACCATATATTTT
clone size: -; J gene: TRBJ2-2; V gene: TRBV18; D gene: TRBD1; CDR3 protein: CASSTDRAGTGELFF; CDR3 DNA: TGTGCCAGCTCAACCGACAGGGCGGGCACCGGGGAGCTGTTTTTT
clone size: -; J gene: TRBJ1-4; V gene: TRBV27; D gene: -; CDR3 protein: CASSLSAGHRTKDEKLFF; CDR3 DNA: TGTGCCAGCAGTTTATCAGCGGGACACCGAACTAAAGATGAAAAACTGTTTTTT
clone size: -; J gene: TRBJ2-3; V gene: TRBV27; D gene: TRBD1; CDR3 protein: CASTPTGAPGTQYF; CDR3 DNA: TGTGCCAGCACCCCTACAGGGGCTCCAGGTACGCAGTATTTT
clone size: -; J gene: TRBJ1-2; V gene: TRBV5-5; D gene: TRBD1; CDR3 protein: CASSFGGGSGVYGYTF; CDR3 DNA: TGTGCCAGCAGCTTCGGAGGGGGCTCAGGGGTCTATGGCTACACCTTC
clone size: -; J gene: TRBJ1-3; V gene: TRBV28; D gene: -; CDR3 protein: CASSLFSLSIESSGNTIYF; CDR3 DNA: TGTGCCAGCAGTTTATTTTCACTTTCAATTGAGAGCTCTGGAAACACCATATATTTT
clone size: few; J gene: TRBJ2-7; V gene: TRBV19; D gene: -; CDR3 protein: CASMASSTYEQYF; CDR3 DNA: TGTGCCAGTATGGCAAGTTCCACCTACGAGCAGTACTTC
clone size: -; J gene: TRBJ2-7; V gene: TRBV18; D gene: -; CDR3 protein: CASSPRTTEYEQYF; CDR3 DNA: TGTGCCAGCTCACCAAGAACGACTGAGTACGAGCAGTACTTC
clone size: many; J gene: TRBJ1-5; V gene: TRBV7-2; D gene: -; CDR3 protein: CASSLGLGLNQPQHF; CDR3 DNA: TGTGCCAGCAGCTTAGGTCTGGGCCTCAATCAGCCCCAGCATTTT
clone size: -; J gene: TRBJ1-4; V gene: TRBV28; D gene: -; CDR3 protein: CASSFWGGGDEKLFF; CDR3 DNA: TGTGCCAGCAGTTTTTGGGGGGGTGGAGATGAAAAACTGTTTTTT
clone size: few; J gene: TRBJ2-7; V gene: TRBV2; D gene: -; CDR3 protein: CASNRQAGKPYEQYF; CDR3 DNA: TGTGCCAGCAATCGTCAGGCAGGGAAACCTTACGAGCAGTACTTC
clone size: -; J gene: TRBJ2-7; V gene: TRBV4-1; D gene: TRBD2; CDR3 protein: CASSQDPAGGPHEQYF; CDR3 DNA: TGCGCCAGCAGCCAAGACCCAGCGGGAGGGCCCCACGAGCAGTACTTC
clone size: -; J gene: TRBJ1-3; V gene: TRBV28; D gene: -; CDR3 protein: CASSFEFRGSIYF; CDR3 DNA: TGTGCCAGCAGTTTTGAGTTTCGGGGGTCCATATATTTT
clone size: once; J gene: TRBJ2-7; V gene: TRBV7-3; D gene: TRBD2; CDR3 protein: CASSPGIAGDEQYF; CDR3 DNA: TGTGCCAGCAGCCCTGGGATAGCGGGAGACGAGCAGTACTTC
clone size: -; J gene: TRBJ1-5; V gene: TRBV7-9; D gene: -; CDR3 protein: CASSSTTAGNQPQHF; CDR3 DNA: TGTGCCAGCAGTTCTACTACGGCGGGCAATCAGCCCCAGCATTTT
clone size: once; J gene: TRBJ2-1; V gene: TRBV11-2; D gene: TRBD1; CDR3 protein: CASSLSGQGRFYNEQFF; CDR3 DNA: TGTGCCAGCAGCTTATCGGGACAGGGACGGTTCTACAATGAGCAGTTCTTC
clone size: once; J gene: TRBJ2-5; V gene: TRBV30; D gene: -; CDR3 protein: CAWRSGLWYQETQYF; CDR3 DNA: TGTGCCTGGAGGTCGGGACTGTGGTACCAAGAGACCCAGTACTTC
clone size: -; J gene: TRBJ1-4; V gene: TRBV7-8; D gene: -; CDR3 protein: CASSFATGLEKLFF; CDR3 DNA: TGTGCCAGCAGCTTCGCAACAGGGTTGGAAAAACTGTTTTTT
clone size: -; J gene: TRBJ1-3; V gene: TRBV7-8; D gene: -; CDR3 protein: CASSLAPGVGRGNTIYF; CDR3 DNA: TGTGCCAGCAGCTTAGCCCCAGGGGTGGGCCGTGGAAACACCATATATTTT
clone size: -; J gene: TRBJ2-2; V gene: TRBV18; D gene: TRBD1; CDR3 protein: CASSPGQGGELFF; CDR3 DNA: TGTGCCAGCTCACCGGGACAGGGCGGGGAGCTGTTTTTT
clone size: once; J gene: TRBJ2-7; V gene: TRBV18; D gene: TRBD1; CDR3 protein: CASSLRDRSYEQYF; CDR3 DNA: TGTGCCAGCTCACTCCGGGACAGGTCCTACGAGCAGTACTTC
clone size: -; J gene: TRBJ2-2; V gene: TRBV5-4; D gene: -; CDR3 protein: CASSVLSTGELFF; CDR3 DNA: TGTGCCAGCAGCGTTCTGAGCACCGGGGAGCTGTTTTTT
clone size: -; J gene: TRBJ1-1; V gene: TRBV20-1; D gene: TRBD1; CDR3 protein: CSARDRPEAFF; CDR3 DNA: TGCAGTGCAAGGGACAGGCCTGAAGCTTTCTTT